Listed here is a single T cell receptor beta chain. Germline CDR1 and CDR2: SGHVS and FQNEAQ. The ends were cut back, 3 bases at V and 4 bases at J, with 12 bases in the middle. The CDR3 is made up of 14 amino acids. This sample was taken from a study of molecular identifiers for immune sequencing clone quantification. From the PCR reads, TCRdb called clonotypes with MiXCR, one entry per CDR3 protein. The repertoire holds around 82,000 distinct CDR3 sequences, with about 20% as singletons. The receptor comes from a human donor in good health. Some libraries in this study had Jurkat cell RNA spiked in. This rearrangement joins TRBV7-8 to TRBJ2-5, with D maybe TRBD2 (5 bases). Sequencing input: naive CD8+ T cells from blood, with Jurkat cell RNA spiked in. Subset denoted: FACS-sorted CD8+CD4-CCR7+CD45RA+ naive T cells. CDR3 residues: CASSFGDGGETQYF. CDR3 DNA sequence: TGTGCCAGCAGCTTTGGGGATGGAGGAGAGACCCAGTACTTC.